One T cell receptor (beta chain) is described in this entry. Its specificity is unknown. This entry belongs to a study of shared clonotypes between healthy human individuals. About the research overall: Ranging from 18 to 49 in age, donors were a couple of women and three men. Study-level points and caveats: Unshared clonotypes carried lower generation probabilities than those common to all four donors.

Repertoires were generated with immunoSEQ multiplex PCR, while TCRdb's copy carries only in-frame clones and drops some. Of some 550,000 clones in the sample, about 96% were seen once. The sequence derives from a woman aged 30 to 39 in good health. The sample consisted of naive CD4+ T cells sorted from blood. Subset specified: CD45RA+ positively selected.

The DNA of the CDR3 is TGTGCCAGCAGCTTAGTTGCGGGTTTGGCCAGCAATCAGCCCCAGCATTTT. Encoded protein: CASSLVAGLASNQPQHF. V is TRBV7-2 and J is TRBJ1-5; D is undetermined. Germline assignment: CDR1 SGHTA and CDR2 FQGNSA. The CDR3 totals 17 residues. Trimming cost V 1 base and J 1 base, with 14 bases left between them.